The 22 T cell receptor beta chains listed next were all sequenced from one sample in a study of identifying expanded T cells in peripheral blood. TCRdb's table, derived via immunoSEQ multiplex PCR, lists solely in-frame clones and lacks some. The repertoire has approximately 90,000 clones, about 86% of them found once; the top ten carry around 6%. The sequenced material came from blood. These receptor sequences come from a person aged 18 to 75 in good health.

This clone was recorded a few times. V gene TRBV18 combines with J gene TRBJ2-2, with D tentatively TRBD1 (6 bases). Germline V lookup: CDR1 KGHSH, CDR2 LQKENI. The CDR3 length is 17 residues. The V gene lost 3 bases and the J gene lost 4 bases, with 18 bases spanning the gap. The CDR3 sequence: CASSPGQSPGGTGELFF. In nucleotides, the CDR3 is TGTGCCAGCTCACCCGGACAGTCCCCCGGTGGCACCGGGGAGCTGTTTTTT. The complete variable domain, with remaining parts taken from reference TRBV18 and TRBJ2-2, reads NAGVMQNPRHLVRRRGQEARLRCSPMKGHSHVYWYRQLPEEGLKFMVYLQKENIIDESGMPKERFSAEFPKEGPSILRIQQVVRGDSAAYFCASSPGQSPGGTGELFFGEGSRLTVL.

The chain carries TRBV6-1 and TRBJ1-2; D possibly corresponds to TRBD1 (6 bases). Germline CDR1 reads MNHNS; CDR2 reads SASEGT. The CDR3 runs to 12 residues. Trimming took 5 bases from V and 6 from J, leaving 10 bases between them. The CDR3 sequence: CASSNQGNGYTF. CDR3 DNA sequence: TGTGCCAGCAGTAATCAGGGGAATGGCTACACCTTC.

Concerning this clone: One junction end does not reproduce the germline sequence, and a read error may be involved. V usage is TRBV16 and J usage is TRBJ1-2, with D uncertain. The CDR3 sequence is 10 residues long. Per the germline V gene, CDR1 is KGHSY and CDR2 is FQNENV. CDR3 protein: CASSQSTPAF. The CDR3 DNA reads TGTGCCAGCAGCCAATCCACGCCCGCCTTC.

This chain uses TRBV18 with TRBJ1-2; D possibly corresponds to TRBD1 (6 bases). The V and J ends lost 4 bases and 2 bases respectively, with 8 bases between them. The length of the CDR3 is 13 residues. Germline CDR1 KGHSH, CDR2 LQKENI. The CDR3 DNA reads TGTGCCAGCTCACGGGACACCAACTATGGCTACACCTTC. It is translated as CASSRDTNYGYTF.

The V and J genes are TRBV7-9 and TRBJ1-4, with a tentative D call TRBD1 (6 bases). This CDR3 spans 15 amino acids. Germline-derived CDR1 and CDR2 are SEHNR and FQNEAQ (reference sequence). V was pared by 5 bases and J by 8 bases, with 18 bases between. The CDR3 protein is CASSPGGAGGEKLFF. The CDR3 DNA follows: TGTGCCAGCAGCCCCGGGGGGGCAGGTGGGGAAAAACTGTTTTTT.

This chain uses TRBV19 with TRBJ2-4, with 7 bases that match TRBD1. Germline-derived CDR1 and CDR2 are LNHDA and SQIVND (reference sequence). The CDR3 covers 16 residues. V trimming: 6 bases; J trimming: 3 bases; junction bases outside the gene matches: 11. CDR3 loop: CASRTTASGGKNIQYF. CDR3 bases: TGTGCCAGTAGAACCACAGCCTCAGGGGGCAAAAACATTCAGTACTTC.

V and J are TRBV6-5 and TRBJ1-1; D is unresolved. V gave up 0 bases and J gave up 0 bases, with 8 bases separating them. The length of the CDR3 is 15 residues. CDR1 and CDR2 (germline): MNHEY, SVGAGI. In DNA, the CDR3 is TGTGCCAGCAGTTACTCGAGGAGCCTGAACACTGAAGCTTTCTTT. This codes for CASSYSRSLNTEAFF.

This chain connects TRBV6-1 to TRBJ1-1; D is ambiguous. The CDR3 contains 12 residues. The ends were cut back, 8 bases at V and 0 bases at J, with 7 bases in the middle. CDR1 is MNHNS and CDR2 is SASEGT in the germline V gene. CDR3 protein: CASGRLNTEAFF. CDR3 coding DNA: TGTGCCAGCGGGAGACTGAACACTGAAGCTTTCTTT.

The chain combines TRBV6-5 with TRBJ1-3; D unresolved. The CDR3 spans 15 residues. Germline lookup yields CDR1 MNHEY and CDR2 SVGAGI. V lost 5 bases to trimming and J lost 0 bases, with 11 bases between them. The CDR3 here is CASSRLRYSGNTIYF. In nucleotides, the CDR3 is TGTGCCAGCAGTCGGTTACGGTACTCTGGAAACACCATATATTTT.

The chain carries TRBV6-1 and TRBJ2-7; D is ambiguous. The V end was cut by 4 bases, the J end by 0 bases, with 16 bases between. CDR1 is MNHNS, CDR2 SASEGT, per germline. The CDR3 runs 16 residues. CDR3 DNA sequence: TGTGCCAGCAGTGGAACAAGGGTCAGGAGCTCCTACGAGCAGTACTTC. This encodes CASSGTRVRSSYEQYF.

The gene calls are TRBV30 and TRBJ2-2; 10 bases fit TRBD1. The CDR3 runs 15 residues. Germline CDR1 GTSNPN, CDR2 SVGIG (reference sequence). The V gene end was trimmed by 4 bases and the J gene end by 3 bases; junction bases not matched to a gene: 5. The CDR3 DNA follows: TGTGCCTGGACACGGACAGGGGGATACACCGGGGAGCTGTTTTTT. It codes for CAWTRTGGYTGELFF.

The V gene is TRBV7-8, the J gene TRBJ1-1; tentative D call: TRBD1 (5 bases). Germline V gene sequence: CDR1 SGHVS, CDR2 FQNEAQ. This CDR3 is built from 16 residues. The V and J ends lost 1 base and 3 bases respectively, with 15 bases between them. CDR3 region: CASSLGSWGRDTEAFF. DNA for the CDR3: TGTGCCAGCAGCTTAGGGTCGTGGGGGAGGGACACTGAAGCTTTCTTT.

The chain is built from TRBV11-2 and TRBJ1-1, with a tentative D call TRBD1 (6 bases). CDR3 length equals 17 residues. Trimming stripped 2 bases from V and 0 bases from J, with 16 bases between. Looked up from germline, CDR1 is SGHAT and CDR2 is FQNNGV. The CDR3 is CASSLRFRGPVNTEAFF. Here the CDR3 DNA reads TGTGCCAGCAGCTTAAGATTCCGGGGGCCGGTGAACACTGAAGCTTTCTTT.

This rearrangement joins TRBV7-2 to TRBJ1-1; D remains ambiguous. The germline CDR1 and CDR2 sequences are SGHTA and FQGNSA. Deletions cut 1 base from V and 0 bases from J, with 9 bases between. The CDR3 consists of 15 residues. CDR3 region: CASSLGAGMNTEAFF. CDR3 DNA sequence: TGTGCCAGCAGCTTAGGGGCGGGGATGAACACTGAAGCTTTCTTT.

The CDR3 sequence: CAWSPDRYSPLHF. As DNA, the CDR3 is TGTGCCTGGAGCCCTGACAGGTATTCACCCCTCCACTTT. The genes are TRBV30 and TRBJ1-6, with D maybe TRBD1 (6 bases). Trimming cost V 3 bases and J 8 bases, with 11 bases left between them. From germline, CDR1 is GTSNPN and CDR2 SVGIG (reference sequence). CDR3 length: 13 residues.

The rearrangement uses TRBV5-1 and TRBJ2-1, with D possibly being TRBD1 or TRBD2 (5 bases each). The CDR3 is 16 amino acids. V was pared by 4 bases and J by 3 bases, with 17 bases between. Germline-derived CDR1 and CDR2 are SGHRS and YFSETQ. CDR3 region: CASSLLTGPNYNEQFF. CDR3 coding DNA: TGCGCCAGCAGCCTTTTGACGGGACCGAACTACAATGAGCAGTTCTTC.

The chain has TRBV5-6 and TRBJ2-7; D uncertain. The CDR3 extends over 12 amino acids. Germline V gene sequence: CDR1 SGHDT, CDR2 YYEEEE. The V gene lost 0 bases and the J gene lost 4 bases, with 5 bases spanning the gap. The CDR3 nucleotides read TGTGCCAGCAGCTTGGTCGGGTACGAGCAGTACTTC. Amino acid sequence: CASSLVGYEQYF.

J is TRBJ1-4 and V is TRBV5-4; possible D gene TRBD1, 6 bases. The CDR3 consists of 15 residues. Germline CDR1 SGHNT, CDR2 YYREEE (reference sequence). V was pared by 0 bases and J by 5 bases, with 11 bases between. CDR3: CASSLEGGMNEKLFF. The CDR3 DNA reads TGTGCCAGCAGCTTGGAAGGGGGTATGAATGAAAAACTGTTTTTT.

The chain combines TRBV2 with TRBJ2-7, with 9 nucleotides matching TRBD1. The CDR3 has 14 residues. V gave up 6 bases and J gave up 0 bases; unmatched junction bases: 3. Per germline, CDR1 SNHLY and CDR2 FYNNEI. The CDR3 DNA is TGTGCCAGCAGGGACAGGGGAGACTCCTACGAGCAGTACTTC. Amino acid sequence: CASRDRGDSYEQYF.

This chain links TRBV7-2 with TRBJ2-5, with D possibly TRBD1 on 8 matching bases. Between the trimmed V and J ends, which lost 4 bases and 7 bases, there was a span of 22 bases. Germline assignment: CDR1 SGHTA and CDR2 FQGNSA. The CDR3 spans 16 residues. The CDR3 here is CASSSWDRSGGGTQYF. In nucleotides, the CDR3 is TGTGCCAGCAGCTCCTGGGACAGGTCGGGGGGTGGGACCCAGTACTTC.

The rearrangement uses TRBV6-5 and TRBJ2-7; D is possibly TRBD1 or TRBD2 (5 bases each). V lost 2 bases and J 7 bases, leaving 18 bases between the germline ends. The CDR3 has 15 amino acids. Looked up from germline, CDR1 is MNHEY and CDR2 is SVGAGI. The CDR3 DNA is TGTGCCAGCAGTTACACCCTTGGGACCCTTGTGGAGCAGTACTTC. Translation: CASSYTLGTLVEQYF.

This chain joins TRBV7-7 and TRBJ2-6, with D perhaps matching TRBD2 (6 bases). Germline V gene sequence: CDR1 SSHAT, CDR2 FNYEAQ (reference sequence). V lost 1 base to trimming and J lost 2 bases, with 6 bases between them. The CDR3 loop spans 15 amino acids. The CDR3 here is CASSLGGAGANVLTF. The CDR3 DNA is TGTGCCAGCAGCTTAGGCGGGGCTGGGGCCAACGTCCTGACTTTC.